Reported below is one TCR beta chain. Its antigen remains unidentified. The data originate from a study of shared clonotypes between healthy human individuals. Background on the study: The people who gave samples were two women and a few men aged 18 to 49. Each donor contributed plates that comprised three CD4 naive, three CD4 memory, two CD8 naive and one CD8 memory. Study results and caveats: Generally, estimated richness proved larger in naive subsets than it did in memory subsets.

CD45RO-negative CD8 cells positively selected for CCR7 made up the naive population, which excluded terminally differentiated effector memory CD45RA+ cells. In the original workflow: Junction-only sequences produced by ImmunoSEQ had no quality scores, so filtering differed. This table comes from immunoSEQ multiplex PCR, and its TCRdb copy is limited to in-frame clones, with some not included. That table supplies the V and J calls and clone size; D and trimming were determined from the DNA. The sample holds 2 million or so clones; roughly 95% are singletons and the top ten take 1.1%. The sequenced sample consisted of naive CD8+ T cells sorted from blood. This TCR came from a man between 18 and 35 years old in good health.

CDR3 DNA: TGTGCCAGCTCAACCCCAGTGGACAGTGCTAACTATGGCTACACCTTC. This translates into CASSTPVDSANYGYTF. The chain is built from TRBV28 and TRBJ1-2, with D possibly matching TRBD1 (6 bases). This CDR3 region has 16 residues. Germline V gene lookup returns CDR1 MDHEN and CDR2 SYDVKM. Trimming took 8 bases from V and 0 from J, leaving 19 bases between them.